This T cell receptor beta chain was profiled in a study of shared clonotypes between healthy human individuals. Study as a whole: The donor group consisted of two women and a few men, aged 18 to 49.

Recent vaccinations or acute infections were absent in the healthy HIV-negative adult donors. The split of CD4+ cells yielded CD45RA+ naive and CD45RA-negative memory subsets. Data came from immunoSEQ multiplex PCR; TCRdb stores just in-frame clones and leaves some out. Here the sample spans around 990,000 clones, roughly 77% being singletons. Trimming took 1 base from V and 1 from J, leaving 7 bases between them. CDR3 length equals 14 residues. The germline V gene encodes CDR1 MDHEN and CDR2 SYDVKM. The TCR was taken from a man aged 18 to 29 in good health. Some clones in this sample may be carry-over from other donors' samples. Sequencing was carried out using memory CD4+ T cells from PBMCs. Subset here: CD45RA-negative fraction. The chain employs TRBV28 and TRBJ1-1, with no clear D. The CDR3 DNA follows: TGTGCCAGCAGTTTATTAAGCGGGAACACTGAAGCTTTCTTT. Its translation is CASSLLSGNTEAFF.